The rows below give T cell receptor beta chains drawn from one sample of a study of blood T cell repertoires in COVID-19. Assay used: immunoSEQ multiplex PCR; TCRdb lists only in-frame clones, some missing. The repertoire holds under 250,000 clones, roughly 80% seen once, with 2.6% in the top ten. Sequencing used peripheral blood. These receptors originate from a woman aged 70-85 years with active or convalescent COVID-19. Both conserved end residues are part of each CDR3.

>TRBV28
CASSLPRTANTF
>TRBV5-5
CASSSSAGGYNEQFF
>TRBV11-1
CASSPRLAGANEQFF
>TRBV25-1
CASSGQIPTGELFF
>TRBV5-4
CASSLPGNEQYF
>TRBV21-1
CASSKLGDRGRDYGYTF
>TRBV3-1/TRBV3-2
CASSQELAGGPRVRYEQYF
>TRBV5-1
CASRQTGGDYNEQFF
>TRBV4-2
CASSQATSRSGGNTIYF
>TRBV28
CASSPPGPSTDTQYF
>TRBV29-1
CSVSDRFSEAFF
>TRBV6-1
CASSEGGQAYEQYF
>TRBV11-1
CASTQRATDTQYF
>TRBV29-1
CSVNAGQLNTEAFF
>TRBV28
CATLGPGSGYEQYF
>TRBV15
CATSRDSFGYTF
>TRBV18
CASSQGAANYGYTF
>TRBV5-1
CASRRTGATNEKLFF
>TRBV19
CASSTSLDRRGNEKLFF
>TRBV6-6
CASSFQGEQYF
>TRBV19
CASSIGLAGVWLNTGELFF
>TRBV5-1
CASSLTAGGLGYEQYF
>TRBV18
CASSGGSEQYF